Described below is a single T cell receptor (beta chain) sequence and its context. This entry belongs to a study of early T cells in non-severe SARS-CoV-2 infection. For the study at large: Alpha and beta chains were unpaired, from unsorted whole-blood bulk RNA.

The V and J ends lost 1 base and 4 bases respectively, with 8 bases between them. The length of the CDR3 is 13 residues. CDR1 LGHDT and CDR2 YNNKEL come from the germline V gene (reference sequence). TCRdb passed the 5' RACE reads through MiXCR, listing each CDR3 protein once. The sample lists approximately 99,000 distinct CDR3 sequences, about an eighth seen once, with around 3% in the top ten. The source of this sequence is an adult who was a healthcare worker with PCR-confirmed SARS-CoV-2 infection or an uninfected control (not recorded which). V and J are TRBV3-1 and TRBJ2-7; D not certain. What was sequenced was whole blood. CDR3 nucleotide sequence: TGTGCCAGCAGCCAAGTTTCGCCATACGAGCAGTACTTC. It is translated as CASSQVSPYEQYF.